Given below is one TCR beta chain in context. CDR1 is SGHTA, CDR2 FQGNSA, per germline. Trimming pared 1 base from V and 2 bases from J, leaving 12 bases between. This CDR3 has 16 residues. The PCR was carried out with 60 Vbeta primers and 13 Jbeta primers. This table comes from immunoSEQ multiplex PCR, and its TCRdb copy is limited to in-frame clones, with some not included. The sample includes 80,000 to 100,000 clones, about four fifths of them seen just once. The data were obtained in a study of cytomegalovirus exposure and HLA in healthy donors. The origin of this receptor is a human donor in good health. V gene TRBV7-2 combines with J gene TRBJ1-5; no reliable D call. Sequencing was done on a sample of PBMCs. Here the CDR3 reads CASSLGRGQGNQPQHF. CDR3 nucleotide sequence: TGTGCCAGCAGCTTAGGACGTGGCCAGGGCAATCAGCCCCAGCATTTT.